The present T cell receptor (beta chain) was sequenced within a study of CD8 T cells in ankylosing spondylitis. The CDR3 consists of 14 residues. CDR1 and CDR2 from the germline V gene are SNHLY and FYNNEI. V shed 6 bases and J 7 bases; nucleotides not matched to a gene: 8. This clonotype was counted at least ten times. What it recognizes is unknown. Overall study results and limits: Matched synovial fluid from ankylosing spondylitis patients was reported to be enriched for disease-linked clones.

TCRdb fed the 5' RACE reads into MiXCR, producing one record per CDR3 protein. The sample lists nearly 350,000 distinct CDR3 sequences; approximately 15% were seen once. The rearrangement links TRBV2 to TRBJ1-4; 7 bases match TRBD1. Sequenced: blood, either unsorted or a sorted T cell fraction (not recorded which). The TCR sequence derives from a male donor with ankylosing spondylitis or in good health (not recorded which). The CDR3 is CASRDRVGSEKLFF. CDR3 DNA sequence: TGTGCCAGCAGAGACAGGGTGGGGAGTGAAAAACTGTTTTTT.